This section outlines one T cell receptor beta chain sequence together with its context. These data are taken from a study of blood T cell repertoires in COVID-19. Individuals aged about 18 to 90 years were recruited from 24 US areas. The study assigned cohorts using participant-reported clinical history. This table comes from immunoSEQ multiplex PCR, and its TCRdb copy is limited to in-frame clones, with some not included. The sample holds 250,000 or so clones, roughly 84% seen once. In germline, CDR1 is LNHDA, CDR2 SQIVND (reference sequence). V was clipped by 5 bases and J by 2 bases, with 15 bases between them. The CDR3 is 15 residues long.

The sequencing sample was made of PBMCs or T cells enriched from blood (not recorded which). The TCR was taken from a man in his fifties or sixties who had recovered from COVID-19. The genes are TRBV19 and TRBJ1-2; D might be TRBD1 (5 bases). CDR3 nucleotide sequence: TGTGCCAGTAGTCCCTTACAGGTTACCAACTATGGCTACACCTTC. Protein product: CASSPLQVTNYGYTF.